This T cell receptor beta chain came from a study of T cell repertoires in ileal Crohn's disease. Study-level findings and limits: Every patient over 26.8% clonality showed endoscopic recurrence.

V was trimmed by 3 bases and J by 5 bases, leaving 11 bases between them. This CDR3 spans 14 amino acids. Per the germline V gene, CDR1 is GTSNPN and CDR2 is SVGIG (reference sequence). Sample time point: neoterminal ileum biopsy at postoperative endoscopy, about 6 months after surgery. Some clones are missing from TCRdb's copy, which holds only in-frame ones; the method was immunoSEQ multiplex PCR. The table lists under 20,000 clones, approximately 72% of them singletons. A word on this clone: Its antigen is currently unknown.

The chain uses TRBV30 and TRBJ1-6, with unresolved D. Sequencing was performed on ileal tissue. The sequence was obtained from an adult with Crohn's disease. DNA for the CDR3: TGTGCCTGGAGCGGAACAGCAAATAATTCACCCCTCCACTTT. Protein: CAWSGTANNSPLHF.